One T cell receptor beta chain is described in this entry. The antigen it recognizes is unknown. Base qualities were left out, and no much larger clone turns up one base away. The data originate from a study of blood T cells in healthy people across ages (dated by TCRdb to 2015 to 2017). With respect to the entire study: In model experiments, template switching captured about one uniquely barcoded TCR beta cDNA molecule for every two T cells. The study measured age-related changes in TCR beta repertoire diversity using deep sequencing normalized with unique cDNA molecular identifiers. Donors were grouped into four age groups: young (average 16 years), middle-aged (roughly 38), aged (62) and long-lived (roughly 80). To avoid experimental bias, donors of different ages were spread randomly across the sequencing lanes. For two donors (one aged 18 to 29 and one aged 80 or older), the study analyzed two additional independent replicas of 1 million unique cDNA reads from the same blood draw.

Library method: 5' RACE. TCRdb shows the sequencer as Illumina HiSeq 2500. A second 7 to 11 cycle PCR used a sample-barcoded 5' primer and a J-beta primer mix. A unique molecular identifier was introduced onto each TCR beta cDNA molecule by a template-switch 5' adaptor carrying 12 random nucleotides. Each sample yielded at least 3 million CDR3-containing paired-end reads. First-strand cDNA was synthesized from all RNA with the Mint cDNA synthesis kit, primed by a TRBC-specific oligonucleotide. After uracil-DNA glycosylase treatment, a first 18-cycle PCR used universal primers M1SS and BC2_uni_R on all cDNA. As for the original processing: Each sample was normalized by randomly selecting 1 million high-quality reads, each carrying a distinct molecular identifier. Reads sharing molecular identifiers were discarded rather than binned into consensus sequences. CDR3 identification, clonotype clustering and error correction used MiTCR with a Q25 quality threshold and the strictest error-elimination algorithm. A nonparametric unseen species model with Euler transformation was used to estimate a lower bound on total TCR beta diversity. TCRdb applied fastp at Q25 and MiXCR to the public reads, then kept only in-frame beta chains. Rows with a matching CDR3 protein are joined into one entry that keeps the most common DNA and genes. The V and J calls, along with clone size, are taken from TCRdb and not from the paper's own processing. Within this sample are about 1.4 million distinct CDR3 sequences, with almost 60% of them counted one time only. In total, the top ten clones hold roughly 6.3% of the sample.

Based on the germline V gene, the CDR1 and CDR2 sequences are MGHRA and YSYEKL. V drops 8 bases and J drops 4 bases, leaving 19 bases in between. The CDR3 measures 15 amino acids from cysteine to phenylalanine. CDR3 DNA only is kept here, 45 bases in frame from base 1. Donors were about 36 systemically healthy Caucasian individuals from Russia aged roughly 6 to 100 years. Each donor gave 8.5 to 10 milliliters of peripheral blood, collected into EDTA-treated Vacutainer tubes. Ficoll-Paque density-gradient centrifugation was used to isolate PBMCs, with at least 7 million per sample. Total RNA, at least 5.5 micrograms per sample, was extracted from PBMCs with Trizol reagent. The percentages of naive CD45RAhigh/CD27high T cells were determined by flow cytometry on a PBMC aliquot from every donor. What the work shows at the level of the full study, not this receptor alone: Because profiling used bulk unsorted PBMCs, naive and antigen-experienced compartments could not be compared conclusively. Observed TCR beta diversity per million T cells fell roughly linearly with age, and a significant reduction was already apparent by age roughly 40. Compared with the aged group, the long-lived group had more naive CD4+ T cells, fewer expanded clones and increased TCR diversity, a pattern suggesting age selection. Estimates of total diversity based on one million sequenced T cells were regarded as lower bounds and as underestimates. Donor CMV infection status was unknown, potentially confounding age-related changes in expanded clonotypes. Observed TCR beta diversity correlated strongly with the percentage of naive T cells measured by flow cytometry.

The clonotype was recovered from a man between 18 and 35 years old in good health. The sequence links TRBV4-1 to TRBJ2-3; the D gene identity is not certain. The sequenced sample consisted of blood. The bases are TGCGCCAGCGGCCCGCCGGGTGGGCCTGCAGATACGCAGTATTTT. The translation is CASGPPGGPADTQYF.